The present T cell receptor beta chain was sequenced within a study of blood T cell repertoires in COVID-19. Study-wide background: Material from acute and convalescent COVID-19 was sourced from the United States, Italy and Spain.

TCRdb's copy holds only in-frame clones and misses some; the assay was immunoSEQ multiplex PCR. The sample yields more than 300,000 clones, roughly 86% seen once. The sample taken for sequencing was peripheral blood. The sequence was obtained from a woman between 50 and 59 years old with acute or convalescent COVID-19.

The CDR3 loop is CASSEHPGTKVYF. DNA for the CDR3: TGTGCCAGCAGTGAGCACCCCGGGACTAAGGTGTACTTC. J is TRBJ2-5 and V is TRBV6-4, with 7 nucleotides matching TRBD2. The junction had 11 bases not matched to a gene; V was cut back by 3 bases and J by 13 bases. The CDR3 is 13 amino acids. Germline V gives CDR1 MRHNA, CDR2 SNTAGT.